This entry concerns a single T cell receptor beta chain. This record comes from a study of blood T cell repertoires in COVID-19. The assay was immunoSEQ multiplex PCR, and TCRdb's table has in-frame clones only and misses some. The repertoire holds hundreds of thousands of clones, approximately 90% seen once, with 2% to 2.5% in the top ten. The CDR3 spans 13 residues. V was pared by 11 bases and J by 2 bases, with 7 bases of the junction left unmatched. Germline assignment: CDR1 MNHNS and CDR2 SASEGT. The chain is built from TRBV6-1 and TRBJ1-2; 8 positions agree with TRBD1. The TCR was taken from a woman between 35 and 50 years old who had recovered from COVID-19. The sequencing sample was made of peripheral blood. CDR3 DNA: TGTGCCCTCCGGGACAGGAGCAACTATGGCTACACCTTC. It codes for CALRDRSNYGYTF.